These 24 T cell receptor beta chains originate from one sample sequenced in a study of regulatory T cells in long-lasting Graves disease. Stated time point: persistent/refractory GD, antithyroid drugs over 5 years with positive TRAb. PBMCs provided the RNA from which the TCR library was made. The TCR beta library used iRepertoire HTBI primers with Arm-PCR amplification of CDR3. TCRdb independently ran MiXCR on the multiplex PCR reads; one entry per CDR3 protein. The sample carries 300,000 to 350,000 distinct CDR3 sequences, 15% to 20% recorded once. The sequencing used peripheral blood mononuclear cells (PBMCs), collected when the disease was refractory, from a patient treated with antithyroid drugs. The source of these receptors is a female donor with Graves disease.

This clonotype has a single count. A much bigger clone sits one base away, suggesting this may be a read error. Likely a read error: the CDR3 ends without its conserved phenylalanine or tryptophan. J is TRBJ1-6 and V is TRBV24-1; the D gene is possibly TRBD1 (6 bases). Trimming pared 9 bases from V and 5 bases from J, leaving 13 bases between. This CDR3 spans 14 amino acids. CDR1 and CDR2 from the germline V gene are KGHDR and SFDVKD. Written as DNA, the CDR3 is TGTGCCACCCCCACTGGGGGCAATAATTCACCCCTCCACTCT. This sequence encodes CATPTGGNNSPLHS.

This clonotype has a count of ten or more. The J gene is TRBJ1-2, the V gene TRBV30; D remains unclear. With 2 bases removed from V and 14 bases from J, the gap between germline ends came to 18 bases. Germline V CDR1 and CDR2: GTSNPN, SVGIG (reference sequence). The CDR3 spans 12 residues. CDR3 coding DNA: TGTGCCTGGAGTATTGAAAGCGCCGTTAAGACCTTC. Protein product: CAWSIESAVKTF.

This clonotype has ten or more counts. The genes are TRBV9 and TRBJ2-5; D is unresolved. Germline loops: CDR1 SGDLS, CDR2 YYNGEE. The germline V and J ends were trimmed by 0 bases and 1 base, with 4 bases remaining between them. The CDR3 runs 13 residues. CDR3: CASSVAPQETQYF. Written as DNA, the CDR3 is TGTGCCAGCAGCGTAGCGCCCCAAGAGACCCAGTACTTC. Full variable domain (missing parts from reference TRBV9 and TRBJ2-5): DSGVTQTPKHLITATGQRVTLRCSPRSGDLSVYWYQQSLDQGLQFLIQYYNGEERAKGNILERFSAQQFPDLHSELNLSSLELGDSALYFCASSVAPQETQYFGPGTRLLVL.

This sequence joins TRBV6-5 and TRBJ2-1; D is unclear. Germline V gene sequence: CDR1 MNHEY, CDR2 SVGAGI. The CDR3 covers 12 residues. Trimming removed 4 bases at V and 4 bases at J, with 5 bases between. CDR3 amino acids: CASSSGYNEQFF. The CDR3 DNA sequence: TGTGCCAGCAGTTCCGGATACAATGAGCAGTTCTTC.

This clonotype was recorded many times. This chain uses TRBV6-5 with TRBJ2-7, with 7 bases aligning to TRBD2. The CDR3 is 16 amino acids. V was clipped by 2 bases and J by 2 bases; unmatched bases: 9. Germline values: CDR1 MNHEY, CDR2 SVGAGI. The CDR3 loop is CASSYRRLGRAYEQYF. Written as DNA, the CDR3 is TGTGCCAGCAGTTACCGTCGCCTGGGGAGGGCCTACGAGCAGTACTTC.

This clonotype was found a few times. The chain carries TRBV14 and TRBJ2-2, with 12 bases lining up with TRBD2. V shed 3 bases, J shed 5 bases, and the junction held 4 bases outside the gene matches. Per the germline V gene, CDR1 is SGHDN and CDR2 is FVKESK. The length of the CDR3 is 16 residues. The chain's CDR3 is CASSQKTSGRTGELFF. The CDR3 nucleotides read TGTGCCAGCAGCCAGAAGACTAGCGGGAGAACCGGGGAGCTGTTTTTT.

V gene TRBV6-5 combines with J gene TRBJ1-5; D gene uncertain. Germline CDR1 and CDR2: MNHEY and SVGAGI. CDR3 length: 17 residues. Trimming shortened V by 0 bases and J by 3 bases, and 15 bases separated the two germline ends. The DNA for the CDR3 is TGTGCCAGCAGTTACTCACTAGGGAGAGGTGTCAATCAGCCCCAGCATTTT. This encodes CASSYSLGRGVNQPQHF.

This clonotype was recorded at least ten times. The rearrangement joins TRBV12-3 or TRBV12-4 to TRBJ1-2; TRBD1 is a possible D gene (5 bases). The CDR3 runs to 16 residues. The germline V and J ends were trimmed by 4 bases and 8 bases, with 23 bases remaining between them. Written as DNA, the CDR3 is TGTGCCAGCAGTTCCGGGACGGAGAGTCTCTATAGGGGCTACACCTTC. This encodes CASSSGTESLYRGYTF.

CDR3 DNA: TGTGCCAGCAGCCCCGGGACTTTAAGAGGGGAGCTGTTTTTT. This translates into CASSPGTLRGELFF. The chain employs TRBV5-5 and TRBJ2-2, with D maybe TRBD2 (6 bases). Germline V lookup: CDR1 SGHKS, CDR2 YYEKEE (reference sequence). The CDR3 runs to 14 residues. V was shortened by 4 bases and J by 8 bases, with 15 bases between the two germline ends.

Many counts were recorded for this clonotype. The chain is built from TRBV20-1 and TRBJ2-1; TRBD2 matches 7 bases. Germline CDR1 DFQATT, CDR2 SNEGSKA (reference sequence). Unmatched junction bases numbered 10, after V lost 0 bases and J lost 14 bases. CDR3 size: 13 residues. In DNA, the CDR3 is TGCAGTGCTAGAGATAACATAGCGGGCTGGAAGTTCTTC. It yields the protein CSARDNIAGWKFF.

A word on this clonotype: A much larger clone lies a single base off, so this may be a read error. This chain joins TRBV6-9 and TRBJ1-1; no firm D call. The CDR3 has 16 amino acids. In germline, CDR1 is MNHGY, CDR2 SVAAGI. The V end was cut by 4 bases, the J end by 4 bases, with 19 bases between. The CDR3 is CASSSPRRSRATEAFF. The CDR3 bases are TGTGCCAGCAGTTCCCCACGCCGGTCCCGGGCCACTGAAGCTTTCTTT.

The chain combines TRBV14 with TRBJ2-5; D is possibly TRBD2 (7 bases). Germline V gives CDR1 SGHDN, CDR2 FVKESK. This CDR3 comprises 15 residues. CDR3 sequence reads: CVSSLGGGRSETQYF. CDR3 nucleotide sequence: TGTGTCAGTAGCTTGGGGGGGGGCCGGTCCGAGACCCAGTACTTC. Drawing the rest from reference TRBV14 and TRBJ2-5, the complete variable domain is EAGVTQFPSHSVIEKGQTVTLRCDPISGHDNLYWYRRVMGKEIKFLLHFVKESKQDESGMPNNRFLAERTGGTYSTLKVQPAELEDSGVYFCVSSLGGGRSETQYFGPGTRLLVL.

This clonotype turned up a few times. The gene calls are TRBV5-1 and TRBJ1-1; D gene ambiguous. CDR3 length: 13 residues. V lost 2 bases to trimming and J lost 1 base, with 6 bases between them. Per germline, CDR1 SGHRS and CDR2 YFSETQ. CDR3 amino acids: CASSFDQNTEAFF. CDR3 DNA sequence: TGCGCCAGCAGCTTCGACCAGAACACTGAAGCTTTCTTT.

This clonotype has only a few counts. The chain employs TRBV4-1 and TRBJ2-7; 9 nucleotides line up with TRBD2. Germline CDR1 is MGHRA and CDR2 is YSYEKL. V lost 0 bases, J lost 2 bases, and 5 bases stayed unmatched. The CDR3 extends over 16 amino acids. CDR3 nucleotide sequence: TGCGCCAGCAGCCAAGAGGTCCTAGCGGGAACCTACGAGCAGTACTTC. This sequence encodes CASSQEVLAGTYEQYF.

CDR3 sequence reads: CASSRTGSQGPQHF. Here the CDR3 DNA reads TGTGCCAGCTCACGAACAGGGTCCCAGGGGCCCCAGCATTTT. The chain recombines TRBV18 with TRBJ1-5; maybe TRBD1 (6 bases). Trimming took off 4 bases at V and 9 bases at J, with 16 bases between the two ends. Germline CDR1 and CDR2: KGHSH and LQKENI. This CDR3 spans 14 amino acids.

This clonotype was counted at least ten times. This rearrangement joins TRBV28 to TRBJ2-4; D may be TRBD2 (6 bases). The CDR3 sequence is 14 residues long. V was trimmed by 3 bases and J by 8 bases, leaving 14 bases between them. Per the germline V gene, CDR1 is MDHEN and CDR2 is SYDVKM. The CDR3 DNA sequence: TGTGCCAGCAGTTTGAGTAGGGAGGTAGACATTCAGTACTTC. Amino acid sequence: CASSLSREVDIQYF.

The chain recombines TRBV19 with TRBJ1-2, with no clear D. CDR1 LNHDA and CDR2 SQIVND come from the germline V gene (reference sequence). This CDR3 contains 14 residues. Between the trimmed V and J ends, which lost 10 bases and 8 bases, there was a span of 23 bases. CDR3 coding DNA: TGTGCCACTAGGACCCCAGGCAGTCGAGGAGGCTACACCTTC. It codes for CATRTPGSRGGYTF.

The chain joins TRBV5-1 to TRBJ1-1, with D unclear. CDR1 is SGHRS and CDR2 is YFSETQ in the germline V gene. The CDR3 is made up of 15 amino acids. Trimming shortened V by 0 bases and J by 1 base, and 10 bases separated the two germline ends. CDR3 coding DNA: TGCGCCAGCAGCTTGGCGGGGAGGGCGAACACTGAAGCTTTCTTT. Its protein is CASSLAGRANTEAFF.

This clonotype was seen ten or more times. This sequence joins TRBV7-8 and TRBJ2-5, with 7 positions matching TRBD1. Per the germline V gene, CDR1 is SGHVS and CDR2 is FQNEAQ. V was pared by 4 bases and J by 5 bases, with 22 bases of the junction left unmatched. The CDR3 loop spans 19 amino acids. Here the CDR3 DNA reads TGTGCCAGCAGCTCCTTGGGAAGTATCCTGACAGGGCTGAGCGAGACCCAGTACTTC. Translation gives CASSSLGSILTGLSETQYF.

This chain links TRBV11-2 with TRBJ2-5; 7 nucleotides agree with TRBD2. The V gene end was trimmed by 2 bases and the J gene end by 0 bases; junction bases not matched to a gene: 3. CDR1 is SGHAT and CDR2 is FQNNGV in the germline V gene. The CDR3 covers 15 residues. CDR3 loop: CASSLWAGDQETQYF. In DNA form, the CDR3 reads TGTGCCAGCAGCTTATGGGCGGGGGACCAAGAGACCCAGTACTTC. The full variable domain, rest sourced from reference TRBV11-2 and TRBJ2-5, is EAGVAQSPRYKIIEKRQSVAFWCNPISGHATLYWYQQILGQGPKLLIQFQNNGVVDDSQLPKDRFSAERLKGVDSTLKIQPAKLEDSAVYLCASSLWAGDQETQYFGPGTRLLVL.

This clonotype was observed many times. The chain combines TRBV12-3 or TRBV12-4 with TRBJ2-4; perhaps TRBD2 as D (6 bases). Trimming removed 1 base from V and 5 bases from J, with 12 bases in between. The CDR3 has 15 amino acids. The CDR3 bases are TGTGCCAGCAGTTTAGACGGCGGGAATCAAAACATTCAGTACTTC. This gives the protein CASSLDGGNQNIQYF.

This clonotype was detected ten times or more. The rearrangement joins TRBV6-1 to TRBJ1-6, with no clear D. Germline loops: CDR1 MNHNS, CDR2 SASEGT. Trimming cost V 2 bases and J 9 bases, with 17 bases left between them. There are 16 residues in the CDR3. CDR3 coding DNA: TGTGCCAGCAGTGAATTGTTGCGACGGGGTGGTTCACCCCTCCACTTT. It codes for CASSELLRRGGSPLHF.

V usage is TRBV5-1 and J usage is TRBJ1-2, with D unclear. The CDR3 length is 13 residues. The V end lost 2 bases, the J end lost 4 bases, and 9 bases lay between the germline ends. CDR1 and CDR2 from the germline V gene are SGHRS and YFSETQ. CDR3 DNA: TGCGCCAGCAGCTTTTCACCTTCCTATGGCTACACCTTC. It translates to CASSFSPSYGYTF.

Concerning this clonotype: This likely comes from a read error, as the CDR3 has no conserved phenylalanine or tryptophan at its end. The chain recombines TRBV27 with TRBJ1-6; 8 bases are a match to TRBD1. After removal of 2 bases from V and 13 bases from J, the junction contained 13 bases not matched to a gene. There are 16 residues in the CDR3. Germline V gene lookup returns CDR1 MNHEY and CDR2 SMNVEV (reference sequence). This CDR3 is CASSLRSTGAPLPLHS. CDR3 in DNA: TGTGCCAGCAGTTTACGCTCGACAGGGGCCCCCCTGCCCCTCCACTCT.